The text below deals with one T cell receptor (beta chain). What this receptor recognizes is not known. No per-base quality is available; no much larger clone lies one base away. Reading the label with the study, this specimen's time point is: patch test 1, 2 weeks after DPC sensitization. Taken with the paper, the label for treatment or condition translates to: therapeutic diphenylcyclopropenone sensitization with weekly scalp DPC. At every patch-test visit, the blood draw took place before the patch test was put on. Patients were eligible if aged 18 to 70, diagnosed with alopecia and judged suitable for DPC therapy, and pregnant patients were excluded. Total RNA was isolated from unfractionated whole blood collected in Tempus Blood RNA tubes. These data are taken from a study of human T cells and chemical hapten exposure (dated by TCRdb to about 2021). Study-level background: For sensitization, 2% DPC in acetone was applied to a roughly 2 cm by roughly 2 cm area of upper inner arm skin. Blood for TCR sequencing was provided by twenty-nine alopecia patients at one to four time points (pre-sensitization, 2, 6 and 24 weeks). In alopecia patients, the study followed how the peripheral blood TCR repertoire changed in vivo over primary and secondary sensitization to diphenylcyclopropenone (DPC), a hapten. Patients additionally received weekly therapeutic DPC doses to the scalp throughout the roughly 23-week study period. Libraries were combined into a pool for sequencing, and differences in TCR yield between samples came mainly from small differences in library volumes within the pool. Blood samples were taken from patients before sensitization (week 0) and at 2, 6 and about 24 weeks after DPC sensitization. The mostly female patient cohort included alopecia areata with under or over 50% scalp involvement, alopecia totalis and alopecia universalis. Patch testing was performed on the upper back with Finn chambers containing 0.01% DPC, and the patch tests were scored after 6 days according to International Contact Dermatitis Research Group standards.

Libraries were built with RACE. The sequencer was a NextSeq 500. Library preparation attached unique molecular identifiers to individual cDNA molecules for quantitative, reproducible TCR counting. From each blood RNA sample, both TCR alpha and TCR beta chains were sequenced. For the original study's pipeline: Samples had a median of about 90,000 TCRs, with a range from roughly 23,224 to 750,000. V, J and CDR3 annotation of the TCR reads was carried out using the Decombinator software suite. Every sample was subsampled to the same number of TCRs (28,000) for the PS versus PT1 abundance plots. Expanded TCRs were defined as absent before sensitization and observed at least eight times at the 2-week time point. TCRdb passed the public sequencing reads through fastp at Q25 and MiXCR, retaining productive beta sequences. Merged by CDR3 protein, the rows form single entries marked with the most common genes and DNA. These V and J calls are TCRdb output, not the study's own analysis. The table for this sample lists approximately 110,000 distinct CDR3 sequences; more than 9.5% of them were counted only once. The ten largest account for approximately 3.5% of the sample.

On the study overall, not on this receptor specifically: The number of TCRs above 1 in 1000 frequency did not change with DPC sensitization; there was no evidence of global repertoire structure alterations. After repeated subsampling, the strength of the expansion versus patch-test correlation and the threshold at which it became significant changed. Patch test score correlated positively with the number of PT1 expanded TCRs, reaching significance at thresholds 8, 16 and 32 but not at 4. All patients had alopecia, a presumed autoimmune disease, so their immune response might differ from that of healthy individuals. Compared with pre-sensitization or healthy control sets, expanded TCRs formed significantly more large CDR3 similarity clusters, which is consistent with antigen-driven responses.

The receptor was derived from a woman aged 40 to 50 with alopecia areata. Some clones in this sample may be carry-over from other donors' samples. Sequencing used whole blood, obtained in connection with sensitization to the hapten diphenylcyclopropenone (DPC).

The CDR3: CSVEGQTYEQYF. The sequence in DNA is TGCAGCGTTGAAGGACAGACCTACGAGCAGTACTTC. The sequence joins TRBV29-1 to TRBJ2-7; matching of 5 bases hints at TRBD1 as the D gene. The CDR3, from cysteine to phenylalanine, totals 12 residues. Only the CDR3 part of the read is kept: 36 bases, read in frame from the first base. V is clipped by 1 base and J by 2 bases, and the sequence between their germline boundaries is 6 bases long. The germline V gene encodes CDR1 SQVTM and CDR2 ANQGSEA.